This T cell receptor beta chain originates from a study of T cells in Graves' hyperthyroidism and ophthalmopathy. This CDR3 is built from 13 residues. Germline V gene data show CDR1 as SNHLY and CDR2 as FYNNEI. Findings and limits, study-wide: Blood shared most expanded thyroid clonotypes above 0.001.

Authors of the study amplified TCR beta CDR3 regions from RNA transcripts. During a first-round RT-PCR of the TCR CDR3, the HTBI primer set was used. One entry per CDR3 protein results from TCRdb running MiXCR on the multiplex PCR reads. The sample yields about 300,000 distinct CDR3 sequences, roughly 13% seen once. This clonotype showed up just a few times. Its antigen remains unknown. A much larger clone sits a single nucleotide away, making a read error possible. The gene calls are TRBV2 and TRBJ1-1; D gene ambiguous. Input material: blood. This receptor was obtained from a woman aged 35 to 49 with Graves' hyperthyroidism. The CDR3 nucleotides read TGTGTCAGCTATCGGACGGTGAACACTGAAGCTTTCTTT. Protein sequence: CVSYRTVNTEAFF. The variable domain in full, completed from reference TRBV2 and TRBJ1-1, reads EPEVTQTPSHQVTQMGQEVILRCVPISNHLYFYWYRQILGQKVEFLVSFYNNEISEKSEIFDDQFSVERPDGSNFTLKIRSTKLEDSAMYFCVSYRTVNTEAFFGQGTRLTVV.